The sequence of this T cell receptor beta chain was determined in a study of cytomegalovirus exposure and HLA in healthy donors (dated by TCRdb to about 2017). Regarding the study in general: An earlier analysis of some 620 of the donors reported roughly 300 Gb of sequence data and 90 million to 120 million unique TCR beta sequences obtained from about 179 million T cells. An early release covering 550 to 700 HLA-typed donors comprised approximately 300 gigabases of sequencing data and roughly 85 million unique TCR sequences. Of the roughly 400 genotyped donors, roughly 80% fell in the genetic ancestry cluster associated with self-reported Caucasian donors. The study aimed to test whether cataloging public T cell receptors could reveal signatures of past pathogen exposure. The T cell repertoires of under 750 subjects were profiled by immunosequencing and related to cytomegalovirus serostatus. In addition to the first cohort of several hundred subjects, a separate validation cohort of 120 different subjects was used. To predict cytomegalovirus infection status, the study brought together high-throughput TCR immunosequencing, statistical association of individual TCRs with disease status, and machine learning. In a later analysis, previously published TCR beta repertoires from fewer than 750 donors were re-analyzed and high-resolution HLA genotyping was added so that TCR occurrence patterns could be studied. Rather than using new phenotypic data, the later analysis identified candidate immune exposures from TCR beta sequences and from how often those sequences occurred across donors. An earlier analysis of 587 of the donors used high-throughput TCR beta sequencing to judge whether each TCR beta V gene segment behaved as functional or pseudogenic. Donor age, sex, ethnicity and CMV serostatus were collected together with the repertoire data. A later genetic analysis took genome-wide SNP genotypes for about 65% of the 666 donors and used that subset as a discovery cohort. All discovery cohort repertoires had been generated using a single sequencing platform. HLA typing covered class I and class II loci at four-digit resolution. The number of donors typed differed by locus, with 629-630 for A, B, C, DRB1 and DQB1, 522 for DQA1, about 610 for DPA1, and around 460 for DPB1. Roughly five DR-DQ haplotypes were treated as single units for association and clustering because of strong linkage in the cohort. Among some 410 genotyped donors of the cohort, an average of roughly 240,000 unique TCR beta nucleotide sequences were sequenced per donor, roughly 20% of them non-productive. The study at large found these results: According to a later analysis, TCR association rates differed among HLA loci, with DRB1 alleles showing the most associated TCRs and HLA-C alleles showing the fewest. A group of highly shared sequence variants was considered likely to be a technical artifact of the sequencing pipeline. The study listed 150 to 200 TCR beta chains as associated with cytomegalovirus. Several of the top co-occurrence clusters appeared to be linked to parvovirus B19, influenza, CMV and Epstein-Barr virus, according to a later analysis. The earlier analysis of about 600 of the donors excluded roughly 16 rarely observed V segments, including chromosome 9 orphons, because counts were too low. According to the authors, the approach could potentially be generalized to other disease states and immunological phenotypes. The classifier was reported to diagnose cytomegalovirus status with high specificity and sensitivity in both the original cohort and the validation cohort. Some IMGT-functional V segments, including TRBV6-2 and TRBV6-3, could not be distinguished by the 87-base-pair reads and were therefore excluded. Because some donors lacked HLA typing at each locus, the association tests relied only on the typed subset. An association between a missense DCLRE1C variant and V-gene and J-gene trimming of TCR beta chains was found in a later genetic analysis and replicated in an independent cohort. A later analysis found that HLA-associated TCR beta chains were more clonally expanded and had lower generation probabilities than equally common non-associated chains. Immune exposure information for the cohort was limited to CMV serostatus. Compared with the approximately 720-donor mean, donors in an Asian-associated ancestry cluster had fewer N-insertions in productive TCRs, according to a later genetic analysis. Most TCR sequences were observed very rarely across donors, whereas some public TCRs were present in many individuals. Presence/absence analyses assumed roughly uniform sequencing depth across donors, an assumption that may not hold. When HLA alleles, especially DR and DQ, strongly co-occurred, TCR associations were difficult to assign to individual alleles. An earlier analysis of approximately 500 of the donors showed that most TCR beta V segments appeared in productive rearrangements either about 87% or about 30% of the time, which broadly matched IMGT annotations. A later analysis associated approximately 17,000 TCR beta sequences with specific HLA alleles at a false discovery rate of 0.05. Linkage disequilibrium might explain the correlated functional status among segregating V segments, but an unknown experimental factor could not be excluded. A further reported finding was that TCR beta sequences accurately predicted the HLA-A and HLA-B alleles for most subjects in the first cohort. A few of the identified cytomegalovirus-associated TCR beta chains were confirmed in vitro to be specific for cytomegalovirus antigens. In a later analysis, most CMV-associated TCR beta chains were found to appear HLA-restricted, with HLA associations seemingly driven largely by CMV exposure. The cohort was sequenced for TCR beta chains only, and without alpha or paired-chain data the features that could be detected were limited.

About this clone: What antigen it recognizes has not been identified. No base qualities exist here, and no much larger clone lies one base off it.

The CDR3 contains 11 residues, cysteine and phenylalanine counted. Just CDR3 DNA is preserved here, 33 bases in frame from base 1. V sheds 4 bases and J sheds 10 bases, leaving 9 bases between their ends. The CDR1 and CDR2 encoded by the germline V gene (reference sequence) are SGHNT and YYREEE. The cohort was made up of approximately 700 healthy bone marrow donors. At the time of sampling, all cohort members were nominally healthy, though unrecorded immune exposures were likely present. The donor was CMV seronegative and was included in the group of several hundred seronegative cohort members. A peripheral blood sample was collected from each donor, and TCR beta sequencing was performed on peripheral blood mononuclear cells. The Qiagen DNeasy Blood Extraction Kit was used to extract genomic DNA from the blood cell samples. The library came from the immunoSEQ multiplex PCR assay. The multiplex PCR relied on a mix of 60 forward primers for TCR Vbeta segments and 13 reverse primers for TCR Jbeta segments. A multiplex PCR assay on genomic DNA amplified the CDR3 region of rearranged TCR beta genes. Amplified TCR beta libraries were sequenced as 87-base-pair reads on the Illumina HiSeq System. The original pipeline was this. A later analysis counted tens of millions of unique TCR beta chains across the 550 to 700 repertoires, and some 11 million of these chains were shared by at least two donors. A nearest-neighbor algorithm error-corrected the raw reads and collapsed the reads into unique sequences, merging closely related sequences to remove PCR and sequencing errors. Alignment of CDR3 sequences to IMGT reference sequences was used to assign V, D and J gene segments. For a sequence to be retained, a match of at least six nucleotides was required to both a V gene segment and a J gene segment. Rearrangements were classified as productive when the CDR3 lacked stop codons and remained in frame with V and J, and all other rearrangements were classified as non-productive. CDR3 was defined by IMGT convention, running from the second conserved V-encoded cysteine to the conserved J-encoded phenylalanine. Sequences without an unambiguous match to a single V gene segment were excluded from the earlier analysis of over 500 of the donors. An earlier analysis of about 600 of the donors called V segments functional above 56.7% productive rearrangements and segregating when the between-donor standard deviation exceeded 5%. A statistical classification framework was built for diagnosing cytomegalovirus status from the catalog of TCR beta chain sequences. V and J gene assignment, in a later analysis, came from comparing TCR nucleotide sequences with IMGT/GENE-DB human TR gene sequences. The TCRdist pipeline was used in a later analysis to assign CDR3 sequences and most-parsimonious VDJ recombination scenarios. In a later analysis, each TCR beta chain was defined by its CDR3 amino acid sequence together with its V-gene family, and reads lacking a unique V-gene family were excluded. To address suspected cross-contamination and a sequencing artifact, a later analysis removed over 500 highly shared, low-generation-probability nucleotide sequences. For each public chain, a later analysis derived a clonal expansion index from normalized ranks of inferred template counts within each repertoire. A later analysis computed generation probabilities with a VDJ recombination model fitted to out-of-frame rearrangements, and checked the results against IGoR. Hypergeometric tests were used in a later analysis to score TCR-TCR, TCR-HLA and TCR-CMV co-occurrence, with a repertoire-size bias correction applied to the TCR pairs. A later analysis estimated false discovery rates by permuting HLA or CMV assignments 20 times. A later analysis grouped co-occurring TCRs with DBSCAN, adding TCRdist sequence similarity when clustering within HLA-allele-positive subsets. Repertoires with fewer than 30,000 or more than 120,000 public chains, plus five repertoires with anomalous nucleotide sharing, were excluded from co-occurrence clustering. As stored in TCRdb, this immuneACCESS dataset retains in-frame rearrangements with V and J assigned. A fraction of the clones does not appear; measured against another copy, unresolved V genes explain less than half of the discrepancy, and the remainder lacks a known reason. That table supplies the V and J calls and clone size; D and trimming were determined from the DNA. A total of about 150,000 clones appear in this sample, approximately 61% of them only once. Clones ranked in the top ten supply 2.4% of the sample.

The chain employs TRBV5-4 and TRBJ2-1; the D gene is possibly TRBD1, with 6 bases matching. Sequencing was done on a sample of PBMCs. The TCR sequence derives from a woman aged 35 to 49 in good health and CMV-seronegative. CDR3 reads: CASSPGTEQFF. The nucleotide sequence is TGTGCCAGCAGCCCAGGGACAGAGCAGTTCTTC.